The entry below gives a single T cell receptor beta chain sequence along with its context. Its specificity is not known. Adult Caucasians living in Nashville, Tennessee made up all of the donors. The data stem from a study of shared clonotypes between healthy human individuals. Study-wide background: For every donor, three CD4 naive, three CD4 memory, two CD8 naive and one CD8 memory plates were used.

The study, taken as a whole, reports: Despite large depth, rarefaction showed incomplete sorted-subset sequencing.

The germline V gene encodes CDR1 LNHDA and CDR2 SQIVND (reference sequence). The CDR3 sequence is 13 residues long. Trimming shortened V by 5 bases and J by 3 bases, and 11 bases separated the two germline ends. Only in-frame clones appear in the TCRdb table, and some are missing; sequencing was by immunoSEQ multiplex PCR. This table holds some 1.5 million clones, over 95% found once. This sequence originates from a man aged 30-40 years in good health. The rearrangement uses TRBV19 and TRBJ2-7; D gene uncertain. Source material: naive CD4+ T cells sorted from blood. Subset described: CD45RA+ positively selected. CDR3 residues: CASSLGRIYEQYF. Here the CDR3 DNA reads TGTGCCAGTAGTCTTGGTAGAATCTACGAGCAGTACTTC.